Listed here are 32 T cell receptor beta chains from one sample, sequenced in a study of T cells after yellow fever vaccination. TCRdb processed the 5' RACE reads anew with MiXCR; each CDR3 protein has one entry. The sample includes 300,000 or so distinct CDR3 sequences, 8.5% to 10% of them seen just once. Here the sequenced sample was CD4+ T cells sorted from PBMCs, taken 5 days after the yellow fever booster vaccination. The source of these receptors is a young man who received the YFV17D yellow fever vaccine.

This clonotype turned up a few times. This chain connects TRBV6-2 or TRBV6-3 to TRBJ2-7; 7 positions agree with TRBD2. V shed 6 bases and J 3 bases; nucleotides not matched to a gene: 11. The CDR3 is made up of 15 amino acids. Per the germline V gene, CDR1 is MNHEY and CDR2 is SVGEGT. The CDR3 loop reads CASSAWEGPIYEQYV. CDR3 bases: TGTGCCAGCAGCGCTTGGGAGGGGCCCATCTACGAGCAGTACGTC.

The sample holds a few counts of this clonotype. V gene TRBV20-1 combines with J gene TRBJ2-7, with 10 bases lining up with TRBD2. This CDR3 region has 16 residues. Germline-derived CDR1 and CDR2 are DFQATT and SNEGSKA (reference sequence). V trimming: 5 bases; J trimming: 2 bases; junction bases outside the gene matches: 12. The CDR3 DNA follows: TGCAGTGCTCCGGATTTGCAGCGGGGGGGGCCCTACGAGCAGTACTTC. Translating it yields CSAPDLQRGGPYEQYF.

This clonotype was recorded a few times. This rearrangement joins TRBV28 to TRBJ1-2; D uncertain. Between the trimmed V and J ends, which lost 2 bases and 6 bases, there was a span of 4 bases. This CDR3 region has 11 residues. The germline V gene has CDR1 MDHEN and CDR2 SYDVKM. The CDR3: CASSLRDGYTF. CDR3 bases: TGTGCCAGCAGTTTAAGGGATGGCTACACCTTC.

V gene TRBV11-3 combines with J gene TRBJ2-2; 7 bases are a match to TRBD2. The junction had 15 bases not matched to a gene; V was cut back by 5 bases and J by 6 bases. The CDR3 length is 17 residues. CDR1 is SGHNT and CDR2 is YENEEA in the germline V gene. Written as DNA, the CDR3 is TGTGCCAGCAGCCGCGGACGGGAGGCACTTAAGGCCGGGGAGCTGTTTTTT. Its translation is CASSRGREALKAGELFF.

This clonotype was seen a few times. The chain combines TRBV11-2 with TRBJ1-5; no firm D call. This CDR3 region has 14 residues. Germline V gene sequence: CDR1 SGHAT, CDR2 FQNNGV. V was shortened by 1 base and J by 5 bases, with 9 bases between the two germline ends. The CDR3 is CASSLGTADQPQHF. As DNA, the CDR3 is TGTGCCAGCAGCTTAGGGACGGCGGATCAGCCCCAGCATTTT.

Only a few counts were recorded for this clonotype. The chain recombines TRBV20-1 with TRBJ2-3; 11 positions match TRBD2. The J segment lost 0 bases and the V segment lost 5 bases, leaving 10 bases of the junction unmatched. The length of the CDR3 is 17 residues. CDR1 is DFQATT, CDR2 SNEGSKA, per germline (reference sequence). The chain's CDR3 is CSASIPTSGVSTDTQYF. The CDR3 DNA reads as TGCAGTGCTTCGATACCGACTAGCGGGGTTAGCACAGATACGCAGTATTTT.

The table lists this clonotype with a few counts. The V call is TRBV4-1, the J call TRBJ2-7; TRBD2 might be the D (7 bases). Deletions cut 1 base from V and 6 bases from J, with 16 bases between. The germline V gene encodes CDR1 MGHRA and CDR2 YSYEKL. CDR3 length: 15 residues. Here the CDR3 DNA reads TGCGCCAGCAGCCAAGTCGGGCGGGGGCCCCGCGAGCAGTACTTC. It codes for CASSQVGRGPREQYF.

The chain links TRBV6-6 to TRBJ1-2, with D possibly matching TRBD1 (5 bases). V lost 7 bases, J lost 8 bases, and 17 bases lay in between. CDR1 MNHNY and CDR2 SVGAGI come from the germline V gene (reference sequence). CDR3 length: 13 residues. The CDR3 loop reads CASTGREFGGYTF. As DNA, the CDR3 is TGTGCCAGCACGGGACGAGAGTTTGGGGGCTACACCTTC.

The chain employs TRBV6-5 and TRBJ2-6; no clear D gene. Germline lookup yields CDR1 MNHEY and CDR2 SVGAGI. The CDR3 contains 17 residues. V shed 2 bases and J shed 3 bases, with 14 bases lying between them. CDR3 loop: CASSYRAISIGANVLTF. CDR3 DNA sequence: TGTGCCAGCAGTTACCGGGCAATTTCTATTGGGGCCAACGTCCTGACTTTC.

This clonotype was seen many times. The gene calls are TRBV18 and TRBJ2-5; no firm D call. Trimming left V 5 bases short and J 1 base short, with 8 bases between. Per the germline V gene, CDR1 is KGHSH and CDR2 is LQKENI. CDR3 length: 13 residues. CDR3 in amino acids: CASSRIFQETQYF. In nucleotides, the CDR3 is TGTGCCAGCTCAAGGATTTTCCAAGAGACCCAGTACTTC.

In its sample, this clonotype was seen a few times. This chain connects TRBV7-2 to TRBJ2-5, with 9 bases fitting TRBD1. Germline trimming cut 3 bases from V and 3 bases from J; bases unmatched to any gene: 2. This CDR3 contains 14 residues. The germline V gene has CDR1 SGHTA and CDR2 FQGNSA. CDR3 nucleotide sequence: TGTGCCAGCAGCTTTGACAGGGGGGAAGAGACCCAGTACTTC. Translation: CASSFDRGEETQYF.

This CDR3 is CASSLRRGYTGELFF. For the CDR3, the DNA is TGTGCCAGCAGCTTAAGGAGGGGGTACACCGGGGAGCTGTTTTTT. The chain employs TRBV11-2 and TRBJ2-2, with D possibly called TRBD1 or TRBD2 (6 bases each). CDR1 is SGHAT, CDR2 FQNNGV, per germline. With 2 bases removed from V and 3 bases from J, the gap between germline ends came to 10 bases. The CDR3 length is 15 residues.

A few counts support this clonotype. This chain links TRBV20-1 with TRBJ2-3, with 9 bases lining up with TRBD2. J was trimmed by 6 bases and V by 2 bases; bases with no gene match: 6. In germline, CDR1 is DFQATT, CDR2 SNEGSKA (reference sequence). The CDR3 sequence is 14 residues long. Here the CDR3 DNA reads TGCAGTGCTAGACGTCTAGCGGGGATGGATACGCAGTATTTT. Its translation: CSARRLAGMDTQYF.

This clonotype has at least ten counts. The rearrangement joins TRBV20-1 to TRBJ1-2; D remains ambiguous. V gave up 0 bases and J gave up 6 bases, with 11 bases separating them. Germline CDR1 is DFQATT and CDR2 is SNEGSKA (reference sequence). The CDR3 runs to 13 residues. Here the CDR3 DNA reads TGCAGTGCTAGAGAACCCCTCGGGGATGGCTACACCTTC. Its protein is CSAREPLGDGYTF.

This chain links TRBV7-6 with TRBJ2-5; either TRBD1 or TRBD2 may supply D (6 bases each). This CDR3 has 15 amino acids. V lost 1 base, J lost 3 bases, and 12 bases lay in between. Germline V gene data show CDR1 as SGHVS and CDR2 as FNYEAQ. CDR3 residues: CASSLGGGTKETQYF. CDR3 nucleotides: TGTGCCAGCAGCTTAGGGGGCGGGACAAAAGAGACCCAGTACTTC. The variable domain in full, completed from reference TRBV7-6 and TRBJ2-5, reads GAGVSQSPRYKVTKRGQDVALRCDPISGHVSLYWYRQALGQGPEFLTYFNYEAQQDKSGLPNDRFSAERPEGSISTLTIQRTEQRDSAMYRCASSLGGGTKETQYFGPGTRLLVL.

This clonotype was counted a few times. The chain joins TRBV5-4 to TRBJ2-3, with 9 bases identical to TRBD2. The J segment lost 1 base and the V segment lost 4 bases, leaving 4 bases of the junction unmatched. Looked up from germline, CDR1 is SGHNT and CDR2 is YYREEE (reference sequence). The CDR3 runs 15 residues. The CDR3 sequence is CASSAASGGTDTQYF. As DNA, the CDR3 is TGTGCCAGCAGCGCCGCTAGCGGGGGCACAGATACGCAGTATTTT.

This clonotype appeared a few times. The chain is built from TRBV29-1 and TRBJ1-1; D gene ambiguous. Germline CDR1 and CDR2: SQVTM and ANQGSEA. V lost 5 bases to trimming and J lost 1 base, with 8 bases between them. The CDR3 has 12 amino acids. In nucleotides, the CDR3 is TGCAGCGTTCATCTGGGGAACACTGAAGCTTTCTTT. It yields the protein CSVHLGNTEAFF.

There are a few counts of this clonotype. The chain couples TRBV11-2 to TRBJ1-4; the D gene is possibly TRBD1 (6 bases). Trimming took 6 bases from V and 5 from J, leaving 13 bases between them. The CDR3 has 14 residues. CDR1 and CDR2 from the germline V gene are SGHAT and FQNNGV. The DNA for the CDR3 is TGTGCCAGCAGTAGGGGGGATCGGAATGAAAAACTGTTTTTT. Amino acid sequence: CASSRGDRNEKLFF.

This clonotype was seen at least ten times. V and J are TRBV12-3 or TRBV12-4 and TRBJ1-2; D unclear. This CDR3 contains 13 residues. The V end lost 6 bases, the J end lost 6 bases, and 14 bases lay between the germline ends. CDR3 loop: CASSLRSPDGYTF. The CDR3, as DNA: TGTGCCAGCAGCCTTCGGTCTCCCGATGGCTACACCTTC.

In this sample, this clonotype turned up a few times. The chain joins TRBV5-1 to TRBJ1-5; no reliable D call. Trimming took 6 bases from V and 9 from J, leaving 10 bases between them. Per germline, CDR1 SGHRS and CDR2 YFSETQ. CDR3 length: 11 amino acids. CDR3 region: CASTLWSPQHF. The CDR3 DNA reads as TGCGCCAGCACGCTCTGGTCGCCCCAGCATTTT.

This clonotype was observed a handful of times. This rearrangement joins TRBV5-1 to TRBJ2-2; 7 positions match TRBD2. CDR3 length equals 15 residues. The J segment lost 5 bases and the V segment lost 6 bases, leaving 10 bases of the junction unmatched. The germline gives CDR1 SGHRS, CDR2 YFSETQ. As DNA, the CDR3 is TGCGCCAGCAATATCCTAGCGGAAGGGACCGGGGAGCTGTTTTTT. Its protein is CASNILAEGTGELFF.

This clonotype was found a few times. Written as DNA, the CDR3 is TGCAGCGCCACAGGGGTCTTGTACGAGCAGTACTTC. Translation: CSATGVLYEQYF. The V gene is TRBV29-1, the J gene TRBJ2-7; 7 positions match TRBD1. V lost 7 bases and J lost 4; bases outside the gene matches: 7. The CDR3 totals 12 residues. CDR1 and CDR2 from the germline V gene are SQVTM and ANQGSEA.

This clonotype was seen a few times. The chain is built from TRBV5-4 and TRBJ2-3; possibly TRBD2 for D (6 bases). With 2 bases removed from V and 1 base from J, the gap between germline ends came to 11 bases. CDR3 size: 15 residues. Germline lookup yields CDR1 SGHNT and CDR2 YYREEE (reference sequence). The CDR3 reads CASSFRSGGTDTQYF. The DNA of the CDR3 is TGTGCCAGCAGCTTTCGGTCGGGGGGCACAGATACGCAGTATTTT.

This clonotype was found a few times. The V gene is TRBV6-2 or TRBV6-3, the J gene TRBJ1-1, with a tentative D call TRBD1 (6 bases). The CDR3 has 16 amino acids. Germline values: CDR1 MNHEY, CDR2 SVGEGT. Trimming took 2 bases from V and 0 from J, leaving 13 bases between them. Written as DNA, the CDR3 is TGTGCCAGCAGTTACGCCGGACAGCCCATGAACACTGAAGCTTTCTTT. Its translation: CASSYAGQPMNTEAFF.

This clonotype occurred a few times. The chain recombines TRBV28 with TRBJ1-1, with D maybe TRBD1 (6 bases). In germline, CDR1 is MDHEN, CDR2 SYDVKM. The ends were cut back, 10 bases at V and 6 bases at J, with 15 bases in the middle. This CDR3 comprises 12 residues. The CDR3 loop reads CATIASGAEAFF. The CDR3, as DNA: TGTGCCACTATCGCGTCAGGGGCTGAAGCTTTCTTT.

The sample holds many counts of this clonotype. The gene calls are TRBV6-2 or TRBV6-3 and TRBJ1-1; TRBD1 matches at 7 bases. The length of the CDR3 is 19 residues. The V and J ends lost 2 bases and 0 bases, in that order; junction bases with no gene match: 15. Per the germline V gene, CDR1 is MNHEY and CDR2 is SVGEGT. The CDR3 region has the DNA TGTGCCAGCAGTTACAAACTGGGACAGAAGAGAGTGATGAACACTGAAGCTTTCTTT. Translated, it gives CASSYKLGQKRVMNTEAFF.

V gene TRBV18 combines with J gene TRBJ1-1; 7 bases align to TRBD1. The germline gives CDR1 KGHSH, CDR2 LQKENI. J lost 0 bases, V lost 2 bases, and 6 bases had no gene match. The CDR3 sequence is 16 residues long. The CDR3 loop reads CASSPETGRVNTEAFF. The CDR3 DNA follows: TGTGCCAGCTCACCAGAGACAGGGAGGGTGAACACTGAAGCTTTCTTT.

This rearrangement joins TRBV7-2 to TRBJ2-7; either TRBD1 or TRBD2 may fit D (5 bases each). The CDR3 contains 14 residues. Germline-derived CDR1 and CDR2 are SGHTA and FQGNSA. V lost 4 bases and J 5 bases, leaving 15 bases between the germline ends. In DNA, the CDR3 is TGTGCCAGCAGCTACGTGGGTGGGACCGACGAGCAGTACTTC. Translating gives CASSYVGGTDEQYF.

The CDR3 is CASSFARQAEAFF. The CDR3 DNA reads TGTGCCAGCAGCTTTGCCCGACAGGCTGAAGCTTTCTTT. The chain is built from TRBV7-2 and TRBJ1-1; D is perhaps TRBD1 (6 bases). Germline-derived CDR1 and CDR2 are SGHTA and FQGNSA. V was pared by 3 bases and J by 6 bases, with 11 bases between. This CDR3 is built from 13 residues.

This clonotype occurred a few times. This sequence joins TRBV19 and TRBJ1-5; 9 positions match TRBD1. With 2 bases clipped from V and 6 bases from J, the junction kept 8 bases outside the gene matches. The germline V gene has CDR1 LNHDA and CDR2 SQIVND (reference sequence). The CDR3 sequence is 16 residues long. The CDR3 nucleotides read TGTGCCAGTAGTATACCGGACAGGGGAATGGTTCAGCCCCAGCATTTT. Translation: CASSIPDRGMVQPQHF.

This clonotype has at least ten counts. The V gene is TRBV5-1, the J gene TRBJ2-5; weak D call: TRBD2 (6 bases). Germline V CDR1 and CDR2: SGHRS, YFSETQ. This CDR3 has 14 amino acids. V was clipped by 0 bases and J by 3 bases, with 9 bases between them. As DNA, the CDR3 is TGCGCCAGCAGCTTGGGGGACTGGAAAGAGACCCAGTACTTC. This gives the protein CASSLGDWKETQYF. Combining the CDR3 with reference TRBV5-1 and TRBJ2-5 gives the whole variable domain KAGVTQTPRYLIKTRGQQVTLSCSPISGHRSVSWYQQTPGQGLQFLFEYFSETQRNKGNFPGRFSGRQFSNSRSEMNVSTLELGDSALYLCASSLGDWKETQYFGPGTRLLVL.

This clonotype was picked up many times. This rearrangement joins TRBV6-2 or TRBV6-3 to TRBJ2-7; maybe TRBD1 (6 bases). The CDR3 totals 14 residues. V was clipped by 6 bases and J by 2 bases, with 14 bases between them. Germline V gene sequence: CDR1 MNHEY, CDR2 SVGEGT. The CDR3 nucleotides are TGTGCCAGCAGCAGGGGCGGCAACCCCTACGAGCAGTACGTC. Amino acid sequence: CASSRGGNPYEQYV.